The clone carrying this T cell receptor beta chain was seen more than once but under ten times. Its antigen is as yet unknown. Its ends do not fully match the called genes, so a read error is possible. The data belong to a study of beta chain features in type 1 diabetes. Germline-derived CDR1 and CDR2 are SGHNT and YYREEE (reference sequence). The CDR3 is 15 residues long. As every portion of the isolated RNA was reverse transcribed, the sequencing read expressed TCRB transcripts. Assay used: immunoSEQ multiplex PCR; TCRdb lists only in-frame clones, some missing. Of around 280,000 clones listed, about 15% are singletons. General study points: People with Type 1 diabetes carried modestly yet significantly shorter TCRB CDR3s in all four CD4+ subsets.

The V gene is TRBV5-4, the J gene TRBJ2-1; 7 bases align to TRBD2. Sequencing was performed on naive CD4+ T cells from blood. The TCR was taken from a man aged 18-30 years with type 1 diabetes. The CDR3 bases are TGCGCCAGCAGCCAAGACCCCCTAGCGGACAATGAGCAGTTCTTC. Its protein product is CASSQDPLADNEQFF.